Each of the 28 T cell receptor beta chains below was sequenced from the same sample in a study of blood T cell repertoires in COVID-19. Repertoires were generated with immunoSEQ multiplex PCR, while TCRdb's copy carries only in-frame clones and drops some. The top ten clones hold roughly 45% of a sample with about 75,000 clones, 88% of them seen once. Specimen: peripheral blood. These receptors all come from a human donor in a cohort sampled during active COVID-19.

CDR3 residues: CASSPRQGMNTEAFF. The CDR3 DNA is TGTGCCAGCAGCCCTAGACAGGGGATGAACACTGAAGCTTTCTTT. The J gene is TRBJ1-1, the V gene TRBV7-8, with 8 bases that match TRBD1. Germline V lookup: CDR1 SGHVS, CDR2 FQNEAQ. Trimming took 5 bases from V and 0 from J; bases not matched to a gene: 5. This CDR3 is built from 15 residues.

This clone was counted a few times. The V call is TRBV2, the J call TRBJ1-1; D ambiguous. Germline V gene sequence: CDR1 SNHLY, CDR2 FYNNEI. The CDR3 loop spans 12 amino acids. V was trimmed by 4 bases and J by 0 bases, leaving 3 bases between them. The CDR3, as DNA: TGTGCCAGCAGTGTCATGAACACTGAAGCTTTCTTT. Its translation: CASSVMNTEAFF.

The V and J genes are TRBV4-3 and TRBJ2-2; weak D call: TRBD2 (5 bases). V shed 4 bases and J shed 4 bases, with 19 bases lying between them. CDR3 length equals 17 residues. Germline CDR1 and CDR2: LGHNA and YSLEER. The CDR3 loop is CASSPRSAGEVTGELFF. The CDR3 coding sequence is TGCGCCAGCAGCCCTCGCTCCGCGGGCGAGGTCACCGGGGAGCTGTTTTTT.

This chain connects TRBV25-1 to TRBJ2-1; 11 positions match TRBD1. In germline, CDR1 is MGHDK, CDR2 SYGVNS. J lost 8 bases, V lost 3 bases, and 6 bases had no gene match. CDR3 length equals 15 residues. The CDR3 region is CASSDFTGQGDEQFF. The CDR3 DNA is TGTGCCAGCAGTGACTTCACGGGACAGGGGGATGAGCAGTTCTTC.

V usage is TRBV24-1 and J usage is TRBJ2-5; maybe TRBD2 (6 bases). Between the trimmed V and J ends, which lost 2 bases and 5 bases, there was a span of 8 bases. Per the germline V gene, CDR1 is KGHDR and CDR2 is SFDVKD. The CDR3 consists of 13 residues. CDR3 sequence: CATSDSGVETQYF. CDR3 sequence (DNA): TGTGCCACCAGTGATTCGGGGGTGGAGACCCAGTACTTC.

The J gene is TRBJ2-7, the V gene TRBV7-9; 7 bases line up with TRBD2. The germline gives CDR1 SEHNR, CDR2 FQNEAQ (reference sequence). Germline trimming cut 3 bases from V and 2 bases from J; bases unmatched to any gene: 10. This CDR3 comprises 16 residues. CDR3 region: CASSFGPSGHTYEQYF. CDR3 coding DNA: TGTGCCAGCAGCTTCGGTCCTAGCGGACATACCTACGAGCAGTACTTC. The full variable domain, in which reference TRBV7-9 and TRBJ2-7 provide the parts outside the CDR3, is DTGVSQNPRHKITKRGQNVTFRCDPISEHNRLYWYRQTLGQGPEFLTYFQNEAQLEKSRLLSDRFSAERPKGSFSTLEIQRTEQGDSAMYLCASSFGPSGHTYEQYFGPGTRLTVT.

The chain links TRBV7-2 to TRBJ2-1; 12 bases match TRBD2. Germline lookup yields CDR1 SGHTA and CDR2 FQGNSA. CDR3 length equals 18 residues. Trimming cost V 6 bases and J 0 bases; bases outside gene matches: 9. The DNA of the CDR3 is TGTGCCAGCAGTAGACTAGCGGGGGCCCCGAGCTCCTACAATGAGCAGTTCTTC. Residues: CASSRLAGAPSSYNEQFF.

The rearrangement links TRBV10-3 to TRBJ2-7, with TRBD1 identical over 10 bases. Germline V lookup: CDR1 ENHRY, CDR2 SYGVKD. V lost 6 bases and J lost 5; bases outside the gene matches: 7. The CDR3 has 14 residues. This CDR3 reads CAIRGGTGVHEQYF. The DNA of the CDR3 is TGTGCCATCAGGGGGGGGACAGGGGTCCACGAGCAGTACTTC.

The chain has TRBV20-1 and TRBJ1-4; possible D gene TRBD1, 5 bases. CDR1 DFQATT and CDR2 SNEGSKA come from the germline V gene (reference sequence). The CDR3 loop spans 14 amino acids. V was cut by 3 bases and J by 4 bases, with 12 bases left in between. The chain's CDR3 is CSASSGSGNEKLFF. The CDR3 coding sequence is TGCAGTGCTAGTTCAGGGTCGGGTAATGAAAAACTGTTTTTT.

The chain carries TRBV21-1 and TRBJ1-5; the D segment call TRBD1 is taken from the table without a DNA check. TRBV21-1 is listed as a pseudogene. This CDR3 has 17 amino acids. CDR3 in amino acids: CASSKGLGGPPGVPQHF. For the CDR3, the DNA is TGTGCCAGCAGCAAGGGGTTAGGGGGCCCCCCGGGAGTGCCCCAGCATTTT.

This chain links TRBV27 with TRBJ1-3, with a possible D match to TRBD1 (6 bases). Germline CDR1 is MNHEY and CDR2 is SMNVEV (reference sequence). V gave up 5 bases and J gave up 2 bases, with 19 bases separating them. This CDR3 has 17 amino acids. The DNA for the CDR3 is TGTGCCAGCAGTCTAAACCCGCACAGGGCAACTGGAAACACCATATATTTT. Translating it yields CASSLNPHRATGNTIYF.

The genes are TRBV4-3 and TRBJ2-1, with D possibly matching TRBD1 (6 bases). The germline V and J ends were trimmed by 0 bases and 4 bases, with 13 bases remaining between them. CDR3 length: 16 amino acids. CDR1 and CDR2 (germline): LGHNA, YSLEER. CDR3 DNA sequence: TGCGCCAGCAGCCAAGACGGGGCGGACAGATACAATGAGCAGTTCTTC. This codes for CASSQDGADRYNEQFF.

The chain recombines TRBV4-2 with TRBJ2-3, with TRBD2 matching 8 bases. This CDR3 has 18 residues. The junction had 9 bases not matched to a gene; V was cut back by 0 bases and J by 1 base. The germline V gene encodes CDR1 LGHNA and CDR2 YNFKEQ. CDR3 coding DNA: TGTGCCAGCAGCCAAGATAGAAGCGGGAGAGGGGGCACAGATACGCAGTATTTT. Its translation: CASSQDRSGRGGTDTQYF.

The chain employs TRBV4-1 and TRBJ2-2, with TRBD1 matching 8 bases. Germline lookup yields CDR1 MGHRA and CDR2 YSYEKL. The CDR3 totals 16 residues. The trim removed 0 bases at V and 5 bases at J, leaving 5 bases unmatched. DNA for the CDR3: TGCGCCAGCAGCCAAGATAGGACAGGGTTAACCGGGGAGCTGTTTTTT. Protein: CASSQDRTGLTGELFF.

This clone has a single count. The V and J genes are TRBV5-3 and TRBJ2-7; D is perhaps TRBD2 (6 bases). TRBV5-3 is marked as an open reading frame, function uncertain. V lost 4 bases and J 2 bases, leaving 16 bases between the germline ends. This CDR3 contains 15 residues. The CDR3 region is CARSPRDSLTYEQYF. As DNA, the CDR3 is TGTGCCAGAAGCCCCCGGGACTCTCTAACCTACGAGCAGTACTTC.

The chain combines TRBV5-1 with TRBJ1-3, with D possibly TRBD1 on 5 matching bases. The CDR3 consists of 16 residues. The germline V gene encodes CDR1 SGHRS and CDR2 YFSETQ. V was pared by 4 bases and J by 0 bases, with 14 bases between. This CDR3 reads CASSKNTGDSGNTIYF. CDR3 DNA sequence: TGCGCCAGCAGCAAAAACACGGGGGACTCTGGAAACACCATATATTTT.

This clone was counted once. The V call is TRBV9, the J call TRBJ2-7; 7 nucleotides align to TRBD2. CDR1 is SGDLS and CDR2 is YYNGEE in the germline V gene. V lost 4 bases and J lost 7; bases outside the gene matches: 14. The CDR3 has 15 amino acids. The CDR3 region has the DNA TGTGCCAGCAGCTCCCACCGGGAGGCGCCGAGGGAGCAGTACTTC. This sequence encodes CASSSHREAPREQYF.

The CDR3 loop reads CASAGGGYQPQHF. Written as DNA, the CDR3 is TGTGCCAGCGCGGGGGGTGGGTATCAGCCCCAGCATTTT. The chain joins TRBV12-3 or TRBV12-4 to TRBJ1-5; TRBD1 is a possible D gene (5 bases). CDR3 length: 13 amino acids. Trimming took off 8 bases at V and 5 bases at J, with 13 bases between the two ends.

V and J are TRBV7-3 and TRBJ2-1, with D possibly being TRBD1 (5 bases). The V gene's germline CDR1 is SGHTA and CDR2 FQGTGA. The CDR3 has 15 amino acids. Trimming took 0 bases from V and 2 from J, leaving 8 bases between them. Written as DNA, the CDR3 is TGTGCCAGCAGCTTAACTAGGGGCACCTACAATGAGCAGTTCTTC. Translated: CASSLTRGTYNEQFF.

This chain connects TRBV12-3 or TRBV12-4 to TRBJ2-7; D call uncertain. The V end lost 5 bases, the J end lost 3 bases, and 11 bases lay between the germline ends. CDR3 length: 13 residues. The CDR3 DNA sequence: TGTGCCAGCAGTCTAAGAGATGACTACGAGCAGTACTTC. Translation: CASSLRDDYEQYF.

This clone was counted once. The chain uses TRBV18 and TRBJ2-2; 7 positions agree with TRBD1. The CDR3 is made up of 15 amino acids. Germline CDR1 is KGHSH and CDR2 is LQKENI. Losses at the gene ends were 1 base for V and 1 base for J; bases not matched to a gene: 0. In nucleotides, the CDR3 is TGTGCCAGCTCACCACGGACAGGGAACACCGGGGAGCTGTTTTTT. Amino acid sequence: CASSPRTGNTGELFF.

V usage is TRBV5-3 and J usage is TRBJ2-3, with 7 bases identical to TRBD2. TRBV5-3 falls under the ORF class, with uncertain function. The V segment lost 2 bases and the J segment 4 bases; nucleotides outside the gene matches: 7. The CDR3 spans 15 residues. CDR3 DNA sequence: TGTGCCAGAAGCTTACTCGGGGGGAGTGCAGATACGCAGTATTTT. It codes for CARSLLGGSADTQYF.

The table lists this clone with a few counts. This chain links TRBV5-1 with TRBJ2-3, with D hard to call. The CDR3 is 11 residues long. CDR1 is SGHRS, CDR2 YFSETQ, per germline. With 9 bases removed from V and 6 bases from J, the gap between germline ends came to 11 bases. The CDR3 DNA reads as TGCGCCACCACTTACCTGGATACGCAGTATTTT. Residues: CATTYLDTQYF. The whole variable domain, filled in from reference TRBV5-1 and TRBJ2-3, reads KAGVTQTPRYLIKTRGQQVTLSCSPISGHRSVSWYQQTPGQGLQFLFEYFSETQRNKGNFPGRFSGRQFSNSRSEMNVSTLELGDSALYLCATTYLDTQYFGPGTRLTVL.

The chain recombines TRBV15 with TRBJ2-3, with TRBD2 matching over 13 bases. Germline lookup yields CDR1 LNHNV and CDR2 YYDKDF (reference sequence). The CDR3 runs 17 residues. J was trimmed by 5 bases and V by 3 bases; bases with no gene match: 8. CDR3 sequence: CATSSAGLAGALDTQYF. CDR3 coding DNA: TGTGCCACCAGCAGCGCCGGACTAGCGGGAGCTCTAGATACGCAGTATTTT.

This sequence joins TRBV5-1 and TRBJ2-3; 14 bases align to TRBD2. The CDR3 consists of 19 residues. Germline values: CDR1 SGHRS, CDR2 YFSETQ. Trimming removed 0 bases from V and 4 bases from J; junction bases left unmatched: 10. The CDR3 DNA sequence: TGCGCCAGCAGCTTGGAACCGGGACTAGCGGGAGTAGGTTCAGATACGCAGTATTTT. Its translation: CASSLEPGLAGVGSDTQYF. Complete variable domain (other parts from reference TRBV5-1 and TRBJ2-3): KAGVTQTPRYLIKTRGQQVTLSCSPISGHRSVSWYQQTPGQGLQFLFEYFSETQRNKGNFPGRFSGRQFSNSRSEMNVSTLELGDSALYLCASSLEPGLAGVGSDTQYFGPGTRLTVL.

This rearrangement joins TRBV9 to TRBJ2-2, with D tentatively TRBD1 (5 bases). The germline V gene encodes CDR1 SGDLS and CDR2 YYNGEE. The V end was cut by 1 base, the J end by 2 bases, with 6 bases between. The CDR3 has 14 amino acids. The CDR3 region is CASSVQGNTGELFF. The CDR3 DNA follows: TGTGCCAGCAGCGTACAGGGAAACACCGGGGAGCTGTTTTTT.

The CDR3 loop is CATSDAQLAGGLSTDTQYF. In nucleotides, the CDR3 is TGTGCCACCAGTGATGCTCAACTAGCGGGGGGACTTAGCACAGATACGCAGTATTTT. V is TRBV24-1 and J is TRBJ2-3; 12 positions match TRBD2. V gave up 3 bases and J gave up 0 bases; unmatched junction bases: 9. Germline CDR1 KGHDR, CDR2 SFDVKD. The CDR3 totals 19 residues.

V is TRBV5-4 and J is TRBJ2-5; 11 nucleotides align to TRBD1. The germline V gene encodes CDR1 SGHNT and CDR2 YYREEE (reference sequence). V shed 4 bases and J 5 bases; nucleotides not matched to a gene: 7. The CDR3 loop spans 15 amino acids. The CDR3 loop is CASSRRTGGLETQYF. The CDR3 coding sequence is TGTGCCAGCAGCCGACGGACAGGGGGCTTGGAGACCCAGTACTTC. Together with reference TRBV5-4 and TRBJ2-5, the CDR3 gives the full variable domain: ETGVTQSPTHLIKTRGQQVTLRCSSQSGHNTVSWYQQALGQGPQFIFQYYREEENGRGNFPPRFSGLQFPNYSSELNVNALELDDSALYLCASSRRTGGLETQYFGPGTRLLVL.